This TCR beta chain was retrieved from a study of shared clonotypes between healthy human individuals. V lost 5 bases, J lost 0 bases, and 7 bases stayed unmatched. CDR1 and CDR2 (germline): SGHTA, FQGNSA. The CDR3 runs to 17 residues. Sequencing was performed with immunoSEQ multiplex PCR; in TCRdb, only in-frame clones are kept and a portion is missing. The table has about 770,000 clones, 72% seen once. The sample was memory CD4+ T cells sorted from blood. The subset was: CD45RA-negative fraction. The rearrangement links TRBV7-2 to TRBJ2-7; the match to TRBD2 covers 13 bases. This clonotype originated in a woman aged 25-40 years in good health. The CDR3 sequence is CASSQGTSGDLSYEQYF. CDR3 in DNA: TGTGCCAGCAGCCAAGGGACTAGCGGGGACCTCTCCTACGAGCAGTACTTC.